This TCR beta chain was recovered during a study of blood T cell repertoires in COVID-19. Study-level information: The origin of the acute and convalescent COVID-19 samples was the United States, Italy and Spain. T cells, B-cell-depleted T cells, or PBMCs provided the cDNA or gDNA that served as material.

Per the original methods: Amplified reference gene primers provided the basis for estimating nucleated cell counts. Clones were read by immunoSEQ multiplex PCR, and TCRdb kept only the in-frame ones, dropping some. V, J and clone size reflect that table, while D and trimming were determined from the DNA. The sample records about 42,000 clones, almost 95% being singletons. What was sequenced was peripheral blood. This receptor was taken from a man aged 50 to 59 with active COVID-19.

CDR3 bases: TGTGCCACCTCAGGGCTAGCGGGTTACAATGAGCAGTTCTTC. Protein: CATSGLAGYNEQFF. The chain recombines TRBV10-3 with TRBJ2-1; 8 nucleotides agree with TRBD2. Germline CDR1 ENHRY, CDR2 SYGVKD. CDR3 size: 14 residues. Germline trimming cut 10 bases from V and 4 bases from J; bases unmatched to any gene: 9.